One sample yielded the 11 T cell receptor beta chains listed below, sequenced in a study of T-cell memory formation after mild COVID-19. TCRdb recomputed calls from the 5' RACE reads with MiXCR, one row per CDR3 protein. The sample lists 300,000 to 400,000 distinct CDR3 sequences; under 15% were seen once. Sequenced sample: PBMCs or a T cell subset sorted from them (not recorded which). These receptor sequences come from a man younger than 35 who had mild COVID-19 (a few samples of this study predate the infection). Cell type and time point are not known.

This clonotype was counted between two and nine times. The chain employs TRBV9 and TRBJ2-3; D gene unclear. The germline CDR1 and CDR2 sequences are SGDLS and YYNGEE. The CDR3 has 15 residues. V gave up 0 bases and J gave up 0 bases, with 8 bases separating them. CDR3 sequence: CASSVVGFSTDTQYF. DNA for the CDR3: TGTGCCAGCAGCGTAGTGGGGTTTAGCACAGATACGCAGTATTTT.

This clonotype was recorded at least ten times. The chain carries TRBV7-2 and TRBJ2-7, with 8 bases identical to TRBD1. This CDR3 spans 17 amino acids. The germline V gene encodes CDR1 SGHTA and CDR2 FQGNSA. The V gene end was trimmed by 2 bases and the J gene end by 6 bases; junction bases not matched to a gene: 15. The CDR3 loop reads CASSLTPFPDRVLEQYV. The CDR3 nucleotides read TGTGCCAGCAGCTTAACACCGTTCCCGGACAGGGTCCTCGAGCAGTACGTC.

The V call is TRBV6-5, the J call TRBJ1-1; D remains ambiguous. CDR3 length equals 15 residues. Germline-derived CDR1 and CDR2 are MNHEY and SVGAGI. V lost 0 bases and J 4 bases, leaving 12 bases between the germline ends. CDR3 sequence: CASSYSRPTGTEAFF. The CDR3 coding sequence is TGTGCCAGCAGTTACTCGAGGCCTACGGGCACTGAAGCTTTCTTT.

This rearrangement joins TRBV12-3 or TRBV12-4 to TRBJ2-7; D perhaps matches TRBD1 (7 bases). V was clipped by 5 bases and J by 3 bases, with 14 bases between them. CDR3 length equals 14 residues. CDR3: CASSQGGFYYEQYV. The DNA of the CDR3 is TGTGCCAGCAGTCAGGGGGGATTCTACTACGAGCAGTACGTC.

The rearrangement joins TRBV12-3 or TRBV12-4 to TRBJ2-1, with D unresolved. The V and J ends lost 5 bases and 5 bases respectively, with 4 bases between them. The CDR3 totals 11 residues. Written as DNA, the CDR3 is TGTGCCAGCAGTAAGAACAATGAGCAGTTCTTC. Protein product: CASSKNNEQFF.

The genes are TRBV10-3 and TRBJ2-7; D is perhaps TRBD1 (6 bases). Germline values: CDR1 ENHRY, CDR2 SYGVKD. V was clipped by 3 bases and J by 4 bases, with 19 bases between them. There are 16 residues in the CDR3. The CDR3 sequence is CAISENRVSWPYEQYF. Here the CDR3 DNA reads TGTGCCATCAGTGAAAACAGGGTTTCTTGGCCATACGAGCAGTACTTC.

The chain recombines TRBV11-2 with TRBJ1-3; D is undetermined. Trimming left V 1 base short and J 0 bases short, with 10 bases between. Germline V gene data show CDR1 as SGHAT and CDR2 as FQNNGV. The CDR3 is 16 residues long. CDR3 sequence: CASSLAFGYSGNTIYF. In nucleotides, the CDR3 is TGTGCCAGCAGCTTAGCCTTTGGTTACTCTGGAAACACCATATATTTT. Variable domain in full (rest from reference TRBV11-2 and TRBJ1-3): EAGVAQSPRYKIIEKRQSVAFWCNPISGHATLYWYQQILGQGPKLLIQFQNNGVVDDSQLPKDRFSAERLKGVDSTLKIQPAKLEDSAVYLCASSLAFGYSGNTIYFGEGSWLTVV.

This clonotype was observed a handful of times. V is TRBV3-2 and J is TRBJ2-5; TRBD2 is the table's D call and was not checked against the DNA. TRBV3-2 is reported as a pseudogene. This CDR3 spans 16 amino acids. DNA for the CDR3: TGTGCCAGCTTCCCCCTAGAGGAGAATTGGAGGGAGACCCAGTACTTC. Protein product: CASFPLEENWRETQYF.

This clonotype was recorded at least ten times. The chain joins TRBV6-5 to TRBJ2-5; D gene ambiguous. The CDR3 sequence is 14 residues long. The V end lost 6 bases, the J end lost 1 base, and 12 bases lay between the germline ends. CDR1 MNHEY and CDR2 SVGAGI come from the germline V gene. The CDR3: CASRPVEPQETQYF. In DNA, the CDR3 is TGTGCCAGCAGGCCCGTAGAGCCCCAAGAGACCCAGTACTTC.

The chain has TRBV7-2 and TRBJ1-2; tentatively, D is TRBD1 (5 bases). CDR1 is SGHTA, CDR2 FQGNSA, per germline. Trimming pared 3 bases from V and 8 bases from J, leaving 13 bases between. The CDR3 has 13 residues. CDR3 DNA sequence: TGTGCCAGCAGCTTCCTCTCAGGGCCCGGCTACACCTTC. Translation gives CASSFLSGPGYTF.

Ten or more counts support this clonotype. The rearrangement joins TRBV5-1 to TRBJ1-6; 7 bases align to TRBD1. Unmatched junction bases numbered 2, after V lost 0 bases and J lost 8 bases. The length of the CDR3 is 14 residues. The V gene's germline CDR1 is SGHRS and CDR2 YFSETQ. The CDR3 DNA sequence: TGCGCCAGCAGCTTGGAAGGGACAGATTCACCCCTCCACTTT. As protein: CASSLEGTDSPLHF.